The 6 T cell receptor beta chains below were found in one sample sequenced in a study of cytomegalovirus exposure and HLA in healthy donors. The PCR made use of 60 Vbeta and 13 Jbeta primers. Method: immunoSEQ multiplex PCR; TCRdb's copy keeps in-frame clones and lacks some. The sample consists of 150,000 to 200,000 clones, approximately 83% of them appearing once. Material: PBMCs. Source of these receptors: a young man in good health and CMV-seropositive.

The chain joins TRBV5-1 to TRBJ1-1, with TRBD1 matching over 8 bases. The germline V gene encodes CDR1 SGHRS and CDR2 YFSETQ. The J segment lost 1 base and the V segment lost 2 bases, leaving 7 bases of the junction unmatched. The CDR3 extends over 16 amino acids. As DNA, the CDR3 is TGCGCCAGCAGCTTAAACAGGGGGACGGGGAACACTGAAGCTTTCTTT. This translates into CASSLNRGTGNTEAFF.

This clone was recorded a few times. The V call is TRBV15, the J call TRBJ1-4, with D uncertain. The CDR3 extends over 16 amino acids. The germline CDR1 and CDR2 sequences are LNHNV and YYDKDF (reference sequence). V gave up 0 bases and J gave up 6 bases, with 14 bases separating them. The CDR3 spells CATSRDQWVGDEKLFF. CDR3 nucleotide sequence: TGTGCCACCAGCAGAGATCAGTGGGTGGGAGATGAAAAACTGTTTTTT.

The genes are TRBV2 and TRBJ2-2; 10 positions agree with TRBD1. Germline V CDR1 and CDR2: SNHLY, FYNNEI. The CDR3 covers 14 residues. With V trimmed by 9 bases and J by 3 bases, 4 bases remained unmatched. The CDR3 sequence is CARDRGPDTGELFF. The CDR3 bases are TGTGCCAGAGACAGGGGGCCGGACACCGGGGAGCTGTTTTTT.

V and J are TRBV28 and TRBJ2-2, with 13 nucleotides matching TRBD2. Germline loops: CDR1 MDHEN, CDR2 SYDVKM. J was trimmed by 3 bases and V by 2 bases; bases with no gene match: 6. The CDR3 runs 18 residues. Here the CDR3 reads CASSLRRTSGGDTGELFF. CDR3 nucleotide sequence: TGTGCCAGCAGTTTAAGGAGGACTAGCGGGGGAGACACCGGGGAGCTGTTTTTT.

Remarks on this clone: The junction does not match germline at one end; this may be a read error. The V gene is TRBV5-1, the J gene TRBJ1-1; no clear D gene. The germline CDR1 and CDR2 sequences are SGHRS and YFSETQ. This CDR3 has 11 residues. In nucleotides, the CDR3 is TGCGCCAGCAGCTTGGCCCTCCGGGATCTCTTT. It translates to CASSLALRDLF. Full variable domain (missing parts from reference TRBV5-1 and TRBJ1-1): KAGVTQTPRYLIKTRGQQVTLSCSPISGHRSVSWYQQTPGQGLQFLFEYFSETQRNKGNFPGRFSGRQFSNSRSEMNVSTLELGDSALYLCASSLALRDLFGQGTRLTVV.

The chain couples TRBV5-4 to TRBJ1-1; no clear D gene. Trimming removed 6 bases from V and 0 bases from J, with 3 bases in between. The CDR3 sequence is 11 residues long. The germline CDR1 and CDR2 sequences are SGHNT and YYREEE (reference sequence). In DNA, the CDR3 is TGTGCCAGCAAGCTGAACACTGAAGCTTTCTTT. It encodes CASKLNTEAFF.